Below are 5 T cell receptor beta chains sequenced from a single sample in a study of T cell responses to AZD1222 COVID-19 vaccine. Libraries were prepared by immunoSEQ multiplex PCR; TCRdb keeps only in-frame clonotypes and omits some of them. The sample holds some 120,000 clones; 86% are singletons and the top ten take 2.5% to 3.5%. Material: peripheral blood, obtained 28 days after the second AZD1222 dose. These receptor sequences come from an adult who received the AZD1222 COVID-19 vaccine.

The chain couples TRBV6-2 or TRBV6-3 to TRBJ1-6, with D maybe TRBD1 (5 bases). The CDR3 covers 12 residues. V lost 6 bases to trimming and J lost 7 bases, with 7 bases between them. Germline V gene lookup returns CDR1 MNHEY and CDR2 SVGEGT. CDR3: CASSRQNSPLHF. CDR3 DNA: TGTGCCAGCAGCCGACAGAATTCACCCCTCCACTTT.

The V call is TRBV28, the J call TRBJ2-7; 7 bases match TRBD1. The V segment lost 5 bases and the J segment 0 bases; nucleotides outside the gene matches: 7. This CDR3 contains 15 residues. In germline, CDR1 is MDHEN, CDR2 SYDVKM. Here the CDR3 reads CASSPGTASSYEQYF. The DNA for the CDR3 is TGTGCCAGCAGTCCCGGGACAGCTAGCTCCTACGAGCAGTACTTC. The full variable domain, its missing parts supplied by reference TRBV28 and TRBJ2-7, is DVKVTQSSRYLVKRTGEKVFLECVQDMDHENMFWYRQDPGLGLRLIYFSYDVKMKEKGDIPEGYSVSREKKERFSLILESASTNQTSMYLCASSPGTASSYEQYFGPGTRLTVT.

J is TRBJ1-2 and V is TRBV5-1; possible D gene TRBD1, 6 bases. V was trimmed by 0 bases and J by 8 bases, leaving 8 bases between them. Germline lookup yields CDR1 SGHRS and CDR2 YFSETQ. The CDR3 loop spans 12 amino acids. CDR3 residues: CASSLEGDGYTF. As DNA, the CDR3 is TGCGCCAGCAGCTTGGAGGGGGACGGCTACACCTTC.

The rearrangement links TRBV28 to TRBJ2-7; no clear D. Germline V CDR1 and CDR2: MDHEN, SYDVKM. The V and J ends lost 8 bases and 6 bases respectively, with 11 bases between them. CDR3 length: 11 residues. Here the CDR3 DNA reads TGTGCCAGCGGGGTGTCCGCCGAGCAGTACTTC. This translates into CASGVSAEQYF.

The J gene is TRBJ1-6, the V gene TRBV3-1 (or the pseudogene TRBV3-2); TRBD1 matches 8 bases. CDR1 and CDR2 from the germline V gene are LGHDT and YNNKEL (reference sequence). V gave up 1 base and J gave up 9 bases; unmatched junction bases: 2. This CDR3 contains 14 residues. The DNA of the CDR3 is TGTGCCAGCAGCCAAGGGACAGGGTTTTCACCCCTCCACTTT. Its protein product is CASSQGTGFSPLHF.